This TCR beta chain is drawn from a study of T-cell memory formation after mild COVID-19. Only a few counts were recorded for this clonotype. Its antigen is currently unknown. Study-wide findings and caveats: Mostly located in CM and EM were contracting CD4+ clones, with contracting CD8+ clones located in EMRA.

Each CDR3 protein gets one entry after TCRdb re-called the 5' RACE reads with MiXCR. In the table there are about 320,000 distinct CDR3 sequences, roughly an eighth of which are singletons. Sample: PBMCs or a T cell subset sorted from them (not recorded which). The receptor was derived from a man younger than 35 who had mild COVID-19 (a few samples of this study predate the infection). Cell type and time point are not known.

CDR3 sequence: CASSQGSRHEQYF. As DNA, the CDR3 is TGCGCCAGCAGCCAAGGGTCCAGACACGAGCAGTACTTC. The V call is TRBV4-1, the J call TRBJ2-7; D call uncertain. Trimming took 1 base from V and 5 from J, leaving 9 bases between them. Per the germline V gene, CDR1 is MGHRA and CDR2 is YSYEKL. The CDR3 has 13 residues.